A single sample is the source of the 19 T cell receptor beta chains below, sequenced in a study of T cells after yellow fever vaccination. MiXCR, run by TCRdb on the 5' RACE reads, gives a single entry per CDR3 protein. The table records approximately 70,000 distinct CDR3 sequences, just over 6.5% of them present only once. The sequenced sample was CD8+ T cells sorted from PBMCs, obtained roughly seven weeks after the first yellow fever vaccination. These receptors all stem from a young man who received the YFV17D yellow fever vaccine.

The sample holds a few counts of this clonotype. The V and J genes are TRBV30 and TRBJ2-3, with no clear D. The CDR3 consists of 14 residues. Trimming removed 0 bases at V and 6 bases at J, with 13 bases between. Germline CDR1 and CDR2: GTSNPN and SVGIG (reference sequence). CDR3 in DNA: TGTGCCTGGAGTGTACTGGGATATGGGGATACGCAGTATTTT. It yields the protein CAWSVLGYGDTQYF.

Concerning this clonotype: A much larger clone lies a single base off, so this may be a read error. V and J are TRBV6-5 and TRBJ1-2; no definite D call. The CDR3 loop spans 16 amino acids. Per germline, CDR1 MNHEY and CDR2 SVGAGI. The CDR3 DNA reads as TGTGCCTGCAGTTACTCGCGGGAGGGCGGGGAGGATGGCTACACCTTC. Translated, it gives CACSYSREGGEDGYTF.

This clonotype was recorded at least ten times. This chain links TRBV7-9 with TRBJ2-1; 7 bases align to TRBD1. Trimming removed 5 bases from V and 5 bases from J; junction bases left unmatched: 3. CDR3 length equals 13 residues. Germline CDR1 and CDR2: SEHNR and FQNEAQ (reference sequence). CDR3 loop: CASSQGQNNEQFF. CDR3 bases: TGTGCCAGCAGCCAGGGACAGAACAATGAGCAGTTCTTC.

The sample holds many counts of this clonotype. This rearrangement joins TRBV5-1 to TRBJ2-1, with D unclear. The germline CDR1 and CDR2 sequences are SGHRS and YFSETQ. The CDR3 consists of 12 residues. Trimming pared 2 bases from V and 7 bases from J, leaving 7 bases between. The CDR3: CASSFSVNEQFF. CDR3 DNA: TGCGCCAGCAGCTTCTCCGTAAATGAGCAGTTCTTC.

On this clonotype: With a much larger clone just one base away, this may be a read error. V and J are TRBV2 and TRBJ2-1, with 10 nucleotides matching TRBD2. The CDR3 length is 16 residues. Germline CDR1 and CDR2: SNHLY and FYNNEI. CDR3 coding DNA: TGTGTCAGCAGCCTATCCCTAGCGGGAGTCCACAATGAGCAGTTCTTC. It encodes CVSSLSLAGVHNEQFF.

This clonotype has only a few counts. This CDR3 is CASSPRRELDVYNEQFF. As DNA, the CDR3 is TGTGCCAGCAGCCCCCGCCGAGAACTTGATGTCTACAATGAGCAGTTCTTC. The rearrangement joins TRBV7-2 to TRBJ2-1; D call uncertain. Trimming cost V 5 bases and J 3 bases, with 20 bases left between them. CDR1 is SGHTA and CDR2 is FQGNSA in the germline V gene. The length of the CDR3 is 17 residues.

This clonotype occurred many times. The V gene is TRBV2, the J gene TRBJ2-1, with D possibly TRBD2 on 7 matching bases. Germline CDR1 and CDR2: SNHLY and FYNNEI. Trimming removed 6 bases at V and 3 bases at J, with 12 bases between. There are 14 residues in the CDR3. CDR3 nucleotides: TGTGCCAGCAGGGGGAGGGGGGGCTACAATGAGCAGTTCTTC. Amino acid sequence: CASRGRGGYNEQFF.

This clonotype was seen only a few times. The chain employs TRBV7-8 and TRBJ2-6; TRBD2 is a possible D gene (5 bases). V was clipped by 5 bases and J by 2 bases, with 16 bases between them. The germline V gene encodes CDR1 SGHVS and CDR2 FQNEAQ. The CDR3 totals 17 residues. The CDR3 sequence: CASSPPGVVAGANVLTF. Written as DNA, the CDR3 is TGTGCCAGCAGCCCCCCCGGGGTGGTGGCTGGGGCCAACGTCCTGACTTTC.

This clonotype has at least ten counts. The chain uses TRBV20-1 and TRBJ1-2; D is undetermined. Trimming shortened V by 0 bases and J by 8 bases, and 28 bases separated the two germline ends. This CDR3 is built from 18 residues. CDR1 DFQATT and CDR2 SNEGSKA come from the germline V gene (reference sequence). CDR3 in DNA: TGCAGTGCTAGAGATTTAGCGGGAAGGGTAGGATTGTCGGGCGGCTACACCTTC. Amino acids: CSARDLAGRVGLSGGYTF.

There are many counts of this clonotype. This chain connects TRBV6-5 to TRBJ2-2; D is possibly TRBD1 or TRBD2 (5 bases each). The V and J ends lost 4 bases and 1 base respectively, with 16 bases between them. The CDR3 has 17 amino acids. Germline lookup yields CDR1 MNHEY and CDR2 SVGAGI. CDR3 residues: CASSSTGTFMNTGELFF. CDR3 nucleotide sequence: TGTGCCAGCAGTTCCACCGGGACCTTTATGAACACCGGGGAGCTGTTTTTT.

This clonotype was counted at least ten times. The rearrangement links TRBV15 to TRBJ2-1; no firm D call. The germline V gene has CDR1 LNHNV and CDR2 YYDKDF (reference sequence). Trimming stripped 4 bases from V and 4 bases from J, with 11 bases between. The CDR3 contains 14 residues. This CDR3 is CATSTEGRYNEQFF. Written as DNA, the CDR3 is TGTGCCACCAGCACTGAAGGCCGATACAATGAGCAGTTCTTC.

This clonotype appeared many times. V usage is TRBV7-3 and J usage is TRBJ2-1; possible D gene TRBD1, 6 bases. CDR3 size: 16 residues. The V gene lost 2 bases and the J gene lost 6 bases, with 17 bases spanning the gap. The germline V gene encodes CDR1 SGHTA and CDR2 FQGTGA. In DNA, the CDR3 is TGTGCCAGCAGCTTAGACGTGTCCGGGACATTCAATGAGCAGTTCTTC. Its translation: CASSLDVSGTFNEQFF.

There are many counts of this clonotype. V usage is TRBV11-1 and J usage is TRBJ1-2; D is undetermined. The CDR3 runs to 14 residues. The V end lost 3 bases, the J end lost 6 bases, and 14 bases lay between the germline ends. The germline V gene has CDR1 SGHAT and CDR2 FQDESV (reference sequence). The CDR3 DNA follows: TGTGCCAGCAGCTTTGATTGGGTAGGCGATGGCTACACCTTC. Amino acids: CASSFDWVGDGYTF. Based on the CDR3 plus reference TRBV11-1 and TRBJ1-2, the full variable domain is EAEVAQSPRYKITEKSQAVAFWCDPISGHATLYWYRQILGQGPELLVQFQDESVVDDSQLPKDRFSAERLKGVDSTLKIQPAELGDSAMYLCASSFDWVGDGYTFGSGTRLTVV.

This sequence joins TRBV4-2 and TRBJ2-3, with 12 bases aligning to TRBD2. The trim removed 5 bases at V and 4 bases at J, leaving 7 bases unmatched. The CDR3 sequence is 16 residues long. Germline V gives CDR1 LGHNA, CDR2 YNFKEQ. The CDR3 here is CASSARLAGESDTQYF. The CDR3 DNA is TGTGCCAGCAGCGCACGACTAGCGGGGGAGTCAGATACGCAGTATTTT.

The chain has TRBV12-3 or TRBV12-4 and TRBJ1-1; D is ambiguous. The V and J ends lost 2 bases and 2 bases respectively, with 9 bases between them. The CDR3 is made up of 14 amino acids. The CDR3 loop is CASSLSDDNTEAFF. The DNA for the CDR3 is TGTGCCAGCAGTTTATCTGACGATAACACTGAAGCTTTCTTT.

The chain is built from TRBV5-4 and TRBJ2-1, with D hard to call. The CDR3 runs 15 residues. V was cut by 6 bases and J by 0 bases, with 13 bases left in between. Germline V CDR1 and CDR2: SGHNT, YYREEE (reference sequence). CDR3 DNA: TGTGCCAGCACCCTCGACGTGAGCTCCTACAATGAGCAGTTCTTC. Its translation is CASTLDVSSYNEQFF. The variable domain in full, completed from reference TRBV5-4 and TRBJ2-1, reads ETGVTQSPTHLIKTRGQQVTLRCSSQSGHNTVSWYQQALGQGPQFIFQYYREEENGRGNFPPRFSGLQFPNYSSELNVNALELDDSALYLCASTLDVSSYNEQFFGPGTRLTVL.

This clonotype turned up a few times. V is TRBV19 and J is TRBJ2-1, with D uncertain. The CDR3 is 13 amino acids. With 8 bases removed from V and 0 bases from J, the gap between germline ends came to 8 bases. Looked up from germline, CDR1 is LNHDA and CDR2 is SQIVND (reference sequence). The CDR3, as DNA: TGTGCCAGTCTGGAGAGCTCCTACAATGAGCAGTTCTTC. It yields the protein CASLESSYNEQFF.

The V call is TRBV13, the J call TRBJ2-3; 10 nucleotides agree with TRBD2. J lost 0 bases, V lost 5 bases, and 8 bases had no gene match. The CDR3 runs to 17 residues. Germline V gene sequence: CDR1 PRHDT, CDR2 FYEKMQ (reference sequence). As DNA, the CDR3 is TGTGCCAGCAGCCCCACCCTAGCGGGGGACAGCACAGATACGCAGTATTTT. Its protein product is CASSPTLAGDSTDTQYF. Supplemented by reference TRBV13 and TRBJ2-3, the full variable domain reads AAGVIQSPRHLIKEKRETATLKCYPIPRHDTVYWYQQGPGQDPQFLISFYEKMQSDKGSIPDRFSAQQFSDYHSELNMSSLELGDSALYFCASSPTLAGDSTDTQYFGPGTRLTVL.

Ten or more counts support this clonotype. This chain uses TRBV5-4 with TRBJ2-5, with 8 bases aligning to TRBD2. V lost 4 bases and J lost 5; bases outside the gene matches: 7. The CDR3 spans 14 residues. CDR1 SGHNT and CDR2 YYREEE come from the germline V gene (reference sequence). The CDR3: CASSTGLDGETQYF. DNA of the CDR3: TGTGCCAGCAGCACGGGACTAGACGGGGAGACCCAGTACTTC.